Included here is one T cell receptor beta chain sequence, with context. Which antigen it targets is not known. The record has no base qualities; no much larger clone is one base away. This sample is part of a study of glioma-infiltrating T cells after dendritic cell vaccination (dated by TCRdb to between 2015 and 2016). Concerning the study at large: The cohort comprised around 15 glioblastoma patients from Phase I and II dendritic cell vaccination trials, 9 newly diagnosed and 6 with recurrent disease. To make the vaccine, monocyte-derived dendritic cells were cultured for under 9 days with IL-4 and GM-CSF and then pulsed overnight with autologous tumor lysate. Between the early 2000s and the early 2010s, patients were given autologous tumor lysate-pulsed dendritic cell vaccination. Each patient got three intradermal injections of the dendritic cell vaccine, spaced at biweekly intervals, in the arm below the axilla. Deep sequencing of TCR beta CDR3 regions was used to quantify tumor-infiltrating lymphocyte content and compare tumor and blood repertoires in dendritic cell-vaccinated glioblastoma patients. Survival after dendritic cell vaccination was correlated with TCR sequencing metrics, such as TIL content and the overlap between tumor and blood repertoires.

What the study reported, not specific to this receptor: No direct relationship between TCR clonality and survival was found, suggesting a diverse polyclonal response may matter. The cohort was small and heterogeneous, and full blood and tumor sets were available for few patients, with initial-recurrent tumor pairs available for even fewer patients. Longer time to progression and overall survival after dendritic cell vaccination were predicted by higher estimated pretreatment TIL content. The response model built on TCR overlap across three groups was characterized as speculative, with prospective validation still needed.

The immunoSEQ assay amplified TCRB CDR3 regions from roughly 2 micrograms of genomic DNA, or from all available DNA when less than that amount was available. Multiplex PCR used 60 forward primers for TCR V beta segments and 13 reverse primers for J beta segments. To estimate reads per starting template, synthetic control templates were spiked into each sample at limiting dilution. Reads of 87 bp were generated by sequencing on the Illumina HiSeq System. The source study handled its data this way. PCR and sequencing errors were removed by a nearest neighbor algorithm that merged closely related sequences. TCR overlap was defined as the percentage of unique tumor TCR beta sequences that were also found in the peripheral blood of the same patient. TCRdb took over this immuneACCESS table, retaining in-frame rearrangements with V and J assigned. Such tables are incomplete; in checked studies, under half of the missing clones stem from an unresolved V gene, and the remainder is unexplained. Clone size and V and J calls were adopted from that table, with D and trimming inferred from the DNA. The sample profile shows approximately 93,000 clones; roughly 85% of them were found once. 8.5% of the sample is held by the ten biggest clonotypes.

The time point label of this sample denotes: after dendritic cell vaccination, including at tumor progression/relapse. Patients were selected for having adequate residual fresh-frozen tumor tissue and more than two years of available survival data. None of the glioblastoma patients carried an isocitrate dehydrogenase mutation, although molecular status otherwise varied. PBMC were collected before vaccination, two weeks after the third vaccination, and at tumor progression when it occurred. The Qiagen DNeasy Blood extraction Kit was used to extract genomic DNA. The sequencing here drew on blood, taken after dendritic cell vaccination. This receptor was identified in a human donor with glioblastoma.

This receptor has the CDR3 CASSIRRGSNQPQHF. The DNA reads TGTGCCAGTAGTATTAGGCGGGGGAGCAATCAGCCCCAGCATTTT. This chain is built from TRBV19 and TRBJ1-5; the best D guess is TRBD1, with 5 bases matching. V was cut back by 3 bases and J by 1 base, leaving a gap of 10 bases between them. CDR1 and CDR2, per the germline V gene (reference sequence), are LNHDA and SQIVND. The CDR3 measures 15 amino acids from cysteine to phenylalanine. The DNA shown is the 45-base CDR3, in frame from base 1.